This T cell receptor (beta chain) was recovered during a study of sequential checkpoint blockade in melanoma. The treatment: randomized to nivolumab then ipilimumab (arm A) or the reverse (arm B). Patients had received no earlier DNA-damaging chemotherapy. Germline CDR1 and CDR2: GTSNPN and SVGIG (reference sequence). Losses at the gene ends were 0 bases for V and 7 bases for J; bases not matched to a gene: 9. CDR3 length: 15 amino acids. Data came from immunoSEQ multiplex PCR; TCRdb stores just in-frame clones and leaves some out. The table records 25,000 to 30,000 clones, 83% of them present only once.

The TCR originated in a human donor with melanoma. The chain is built from TRBV30 and TRBJ1-3, with 7 positions matching TRBD1. The sequencing here drew on CD8+ T cells sorted from blood (inferred from file names), taken from a patient given nivolumab and ipilimumab in sequence. CDR3 sequence reads: CAWSVNAGQWNTIYF. CDR3 sequence (DNA): TGTGCCTGGAGTGTCAACGCGGGACAGTGGAACACCATATATTTT. The full variable domain, completed using reference TRBV30 and TRBJ1-3, is SQTIHQWPATLVQPVGSPLSLECTVEGTSNPNLYWYRQAAGRGLQLLFYSVGIGQISSEVPQNLSASRPQDRQFILSSKKLLLSDSGFYLCAWSVNAGQWNTIYFGEGSWLTVV.